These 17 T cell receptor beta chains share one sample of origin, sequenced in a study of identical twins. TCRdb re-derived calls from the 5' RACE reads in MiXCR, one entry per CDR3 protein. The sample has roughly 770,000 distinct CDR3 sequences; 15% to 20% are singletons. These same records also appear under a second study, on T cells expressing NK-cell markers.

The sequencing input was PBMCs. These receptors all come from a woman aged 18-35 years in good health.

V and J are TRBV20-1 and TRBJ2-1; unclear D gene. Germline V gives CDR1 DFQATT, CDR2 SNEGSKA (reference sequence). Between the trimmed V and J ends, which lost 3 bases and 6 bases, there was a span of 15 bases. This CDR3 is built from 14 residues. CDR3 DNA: TGCAGTGCTAGGAGGTCCCCCCTGAGCAATGAGCAGTTCTTC. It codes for CSARRSPLSNEQFF.

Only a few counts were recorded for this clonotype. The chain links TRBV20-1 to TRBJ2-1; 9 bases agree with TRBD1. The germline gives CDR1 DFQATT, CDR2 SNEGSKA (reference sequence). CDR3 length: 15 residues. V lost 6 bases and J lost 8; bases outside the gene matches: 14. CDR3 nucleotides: TGCAGTGCGGGCCCGACCGGGACAGGGAGTCATGAGCAGTTCTTC. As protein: CSAGPTGTGSHEQFF.

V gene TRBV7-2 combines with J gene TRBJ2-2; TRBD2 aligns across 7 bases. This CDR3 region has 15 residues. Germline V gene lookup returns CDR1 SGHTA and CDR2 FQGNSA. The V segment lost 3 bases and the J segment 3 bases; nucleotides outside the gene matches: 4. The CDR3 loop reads CASSFYGGYTGELFF. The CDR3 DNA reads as TGTGCCAGCAGCTTCTACGGGGGGTACACCGGGGAGCTGTTTTTT.

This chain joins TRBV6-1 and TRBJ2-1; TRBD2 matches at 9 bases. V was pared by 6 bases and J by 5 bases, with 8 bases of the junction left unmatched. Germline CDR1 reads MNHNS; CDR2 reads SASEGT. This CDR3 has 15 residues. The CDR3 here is CASRIAGEVDNEQFF. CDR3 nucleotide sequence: TGTGCCAGCAGGATAGCGGGAGAGGTAGACAATGAGCAGTTCTTC.

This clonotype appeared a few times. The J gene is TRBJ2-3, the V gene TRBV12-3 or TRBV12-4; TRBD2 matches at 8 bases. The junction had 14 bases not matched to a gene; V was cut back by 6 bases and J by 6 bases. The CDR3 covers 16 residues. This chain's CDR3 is CASSSTDGGANDTQYF. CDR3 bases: TGTGCCAGCAGCTCTACCGACGGGGGGGCTAACGATACGCAGTATTTT.

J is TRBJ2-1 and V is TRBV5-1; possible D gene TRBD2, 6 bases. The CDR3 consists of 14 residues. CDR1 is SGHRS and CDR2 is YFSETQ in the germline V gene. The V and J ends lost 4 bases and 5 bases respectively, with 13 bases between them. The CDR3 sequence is CASSVSGPDNEQFF. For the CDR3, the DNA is TGCGCCAGCAGCGTTAGCGGACCGGACAATGAGCAGTTCTTC.

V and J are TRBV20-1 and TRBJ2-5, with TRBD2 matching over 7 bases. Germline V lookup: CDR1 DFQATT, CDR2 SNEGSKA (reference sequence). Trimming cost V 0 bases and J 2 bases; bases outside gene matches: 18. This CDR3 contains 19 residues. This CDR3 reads CSARDHGRESVIRQETQYF. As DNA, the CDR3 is TGCAGTGCTAGAGATCATGGGCGGGAGTCTGTAATTAGGCAAGAGACCCAGTACTTC.

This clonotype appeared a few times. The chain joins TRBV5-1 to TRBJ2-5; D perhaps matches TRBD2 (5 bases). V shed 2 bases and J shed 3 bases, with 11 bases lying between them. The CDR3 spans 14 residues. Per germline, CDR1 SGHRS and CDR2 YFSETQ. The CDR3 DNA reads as TGCGCCAGCAGCTTCGATCCCGGGGAAGAGACCCAGTACTTC. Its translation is CASSFDPGEETQYF.

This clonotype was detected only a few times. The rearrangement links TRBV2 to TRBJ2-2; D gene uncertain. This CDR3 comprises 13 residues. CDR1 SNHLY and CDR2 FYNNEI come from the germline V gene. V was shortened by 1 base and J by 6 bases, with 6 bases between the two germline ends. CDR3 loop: CASSEGYPGELFF. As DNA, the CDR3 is TGTGCCAGCAGTGAAGGGTACCCCGGGGAGCTGTTTTTT.

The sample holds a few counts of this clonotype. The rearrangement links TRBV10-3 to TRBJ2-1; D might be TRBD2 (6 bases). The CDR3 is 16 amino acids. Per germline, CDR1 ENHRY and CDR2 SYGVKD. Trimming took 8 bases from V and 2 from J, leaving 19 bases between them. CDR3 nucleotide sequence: TGTGCCATCCGATCGACTAGACGGCCCCCCTACAATGAGCAGTTCTTC. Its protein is CAIRSTRRPPYNEQFF.

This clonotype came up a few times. Here the CDR3 DNA reads TGTGCCAGCAGTTTATCCCTTTCCTACGAGCAGTACTTC. Protein sequence: CASSLSLSYEQYF. This sequence joins TRBV28 and TRBJ2-7; unclear D gene. The V and J ends lost 1 base and 1 base respectively, with 5 bases between them. This CDR3 is 13 amino acids long. Looked up from germline, CDR1 is MDHEN and CDR2 is SYDVKM.

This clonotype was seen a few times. The CDR3 spells CASSLSQSGYNEQFF. The CDR3 DNA reads TGTGCCAGCAGCTTGAGCCAGTCTGGCTACAATGAGCAGTTCTTC. The chain employs TRBV11-2 and TRBJ2-1; no firm D call. CDR3 size: 15 residues. Per the germline V gene, CDR1 is SGHAT and CDR2 is FQNNGV. The V end was cut by 3 bases, the J end by 3 bases, with 12 bases between.

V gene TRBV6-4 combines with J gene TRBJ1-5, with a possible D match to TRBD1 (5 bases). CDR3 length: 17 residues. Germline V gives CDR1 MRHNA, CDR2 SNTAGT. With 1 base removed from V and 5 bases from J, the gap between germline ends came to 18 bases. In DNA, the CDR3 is TGTGCCAGCAGTGACTGGGGGACTACTTCTAAGGATCAGCCCCAGCATTTT. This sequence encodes CASSDWGTTSKDQPQHF.

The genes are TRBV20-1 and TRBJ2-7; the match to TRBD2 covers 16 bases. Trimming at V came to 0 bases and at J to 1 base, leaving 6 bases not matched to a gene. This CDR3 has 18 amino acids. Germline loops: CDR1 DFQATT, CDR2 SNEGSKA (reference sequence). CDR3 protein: CSARDLSGLAGGSYEQYF. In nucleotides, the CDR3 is TGCAGTGCTAGAGATCTATCGGGACTAGCGGGAGGGTCCTACGAGCAGTACTTC.

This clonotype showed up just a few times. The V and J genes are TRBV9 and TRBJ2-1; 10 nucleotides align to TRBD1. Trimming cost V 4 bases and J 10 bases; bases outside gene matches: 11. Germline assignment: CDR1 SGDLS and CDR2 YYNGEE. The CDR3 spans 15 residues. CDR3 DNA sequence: TGTGCCAGCAGCCCTGGGACAGGGGCTTGGGGGGAGCAGTTCTTC. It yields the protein CASSPGTGAWGEQFF.

DNA of the CDR3: TGCGCCAGCAAGACAGAGCGGCTCACAGATACGCAGTATTTT. Translating it yields CASKTERLTDTQYF. The V gene is TRBV5-1, the J gene TRBJ2-3; perhaps D is TRBD1 or TRBD2 (5 bases each). CDR1 and CDR2 from the germline V gene are SGHRS and YFSETQ. The CDR3 is 14 amino acids. V was cut by 6 bases and J by 2 bases, with 13 bases left in between.

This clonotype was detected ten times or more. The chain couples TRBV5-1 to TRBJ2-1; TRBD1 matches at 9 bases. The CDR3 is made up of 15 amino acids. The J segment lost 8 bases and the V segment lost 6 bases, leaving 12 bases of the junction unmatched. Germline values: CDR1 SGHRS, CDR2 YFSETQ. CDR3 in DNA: TGCGCCAGCATCAGAACCTTAACAGGGGGCGATGAGCAGTTCTTC. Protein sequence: CASIRTLTGGDEQFF.